Below, one T cell receptor beta chain is given with its context. The antigen is unknown. The data were obtained in a study of T cells in tuberculosis. Study-level background: Within 7 days of starting treatment, or before, PBMC were stored.

Time point defined: new active TB diagnosis, blood taken before or within 7 days of starting treatment. Positive smear microscopy and/or M. tuberculosis culture confirmed active disease. Unsorted cryopreserved PBMC were sequenced, averaging approximately 100,000 T cells per clinical donor. Data came from immunoSEQ multiplex PCR; TCRdb stores just in-frame clones and leaves some out. The sample has 30,000 or so clones; roughly 83% are singletons. Regarding the study as a whole: A GMM-specific repertoire classifier reached about 90% accuracy, AUROC over 0.85.

CDR3 length equals 15 residues. Germline V gene lookup returns CDR1 SGHRS and CDR2 YFSETQ. Trimming took 4 bases from V and 0 from J; bases not matched to a gene: 3. Sequenced material: PBMCs, taken at tuberculosis diagnosis. This TCR came from an adult with tuberculosis. The chain has TRBV5-1 and TRBJ2-1; TRBD1 agrees at 8 bases. CDR3 in amino acids: CASSPGTGSYNEQFF. CDR3 coding DNA: TGCGCCAGCAGCCCTGGGACAGGCTCCTACAATGAGCAGTTCTTC.